This TCR beta chain was retrieved from a study of OX40 agonist ivuxolimab in advanced cancers. Study findings and constraints: Antigen specificity was not determined for the expanded peripheral T cells. CD4+ and CD8+ blood T cells expanded clonally by week 6 at 0.1 to 3.0 mg/kg.

Sequencing was performed with immunoSEQ multiplex PCR; in TCRdb, only in-frame clones are kept and a portion is missing. Of 60,000 to 75,000 clones in the sample, around 90% are singletons; the top ten hold around 0.79%. CDR3 length: 12 amino acids. V was cut by 7 bases and J by 8 bases, with 14 bases left in between. Germline lookup yields CDR1 ENHRY and CDR2 SYGVKD. In the case of this clone: Its antigen is not identified.

Sequenced here: CD4+ or CD8+ T cells sorted from blood, sampled in a trial of the OX40 agonist ivuxolimab. The chain is built from TRBV10-3 and TRBJ1-1; the D gene is possibly TRBD1 (5 bases). This TCR was recovered from an adult with an advanced solid tumor such as melanoma, head and neck, liver or kidney cancer. CDR3 coding DNA: TGTGCCATCACCCAGGGAGGCCCCGAAGCTTTCTTT. This codes for CAITQGGPEAFF.